Listed here are 24 T cell receptor beta chains from one sample, sequenced in a study of cytomegalovirus exposure and HLA in healthy donors. Both 60 Vbeta primers and 13 Jbeta primers went into the PCR. Data came from immunoSEQ multiplex PCR; TCRdb stores just in-frame clones and leaves some out. The table counts around 70,000 clones; approximately 4.5% lies in the top ten. The sequenced sample was PBMCs. The receptors originated from a woman aged 40 to 55 in good health and CMV-seropositive.

The chain recombines TRBV7-2 with TRBJ1-2, with D perhaps TRBD1 (6 bases). CDR3 length: 14 amino acids. Trimming stripped 5 bases from V and 6 bases from J, with 16 bases between. Per germline, CDR1 SGHTA and CDR2 FQGNSA. The CDR3 here is CASSPRGWGNGYTF. Here the CDR3 DNA reads TGTGCCAGCAGCCCCAGGGGATGGGGAAATGGCTACACCTTC.

The chain has TRBV28 and TRBJ1-2; D is undetermined. CDR1 MDHEN and CDR2 SYDVKM come from the germline V gene. This CDR3 has 13 amino acids. Deletions cut 6 bases from V and 2 bases from J, with 10 bases between. In DNA, the CDR3 is TGTGCCAGCAGCCTCGCCGGGAACTATGGCTACACCTTC. Its translation: CASSLAGNYGYTF.

The chain has TRBV5-8 and TRBJ1-1; D possibly corresponds to TRBD1 (6 bases). This CDR3 comprises 15 residues. Germline V gene sequence: CDR1 SGHTS, CDR2 YDEGEE. V was trimmed by 4 bases and J by 2 bases, leaving 15 bases between them. The CDR3 DNA is TGTGCCAGCAGCGCCGAAGGGGGTCTTAACACTGAAGCTTTCTTT. This encodes CASSAEGGLNTEAFF.

The chain carries TRBV4-3 and TRBJ1-2, with 7 bases matching TRBD1. Germline CDR1 LGHNA, CDR2 YSLEER. V gave up 1 base and J gave up 4 bases; unmatched junction bases: 6. The CDR3 extends over 15 amino acids. CDR3: CASSQVNRGGYGYTF. The CDR3, as DNA: TGCGCCAGCAGCCAAGTGAACAGGGGAGGCTATGGCTACACCTTC.

The genes are TRBV28 and TRBJ2-7, with TRBD1 matching 8 bases. The germline gives CDR1 MDHEN, CDR2 SYDVKM. V lost 6 bases and J lost 6; bases outside the gene matches: 13. The CDR3 loop spans 15 amino acids. The CDR3 nucleotides read TGTGCCAGCAGCCCTATAACGACAGGGGCCCTCGAGCAGTACTTC. Translating it yields CASSPITTGALEQYF.

The gene calls are TRBV19 and TRBJ1-3; D is possibly TRBD1 (5 bases). In germline, CDR1 is LNHDA, CDR2 SQIVND (reference sequence). V was shortened by 6 bases and J by 0 bases, with 15 bases between the two germline ends. CDR3 size: 16 residues. CDR3 amino acids: CASSPSDTRSGNTIYF. The CDR3 DNA reads TGTGCCAGTAGCCCTTCGGACACCCGCTCTGGAAACACCATATATTTT.

The CDR3 loop is CASRTGTNSPLHF. The DNA of the CDR3 is TGTGCCTCCCGGACAGGGACGAATTCACCCCTCCACTTT. The chain joins TRBV10-3 to TRBJ1-6; 8 nucleotides agree with TRBD1. The CDR3 contains 13 residues. The germline V gene encodes CDR1 ENHRY and CDR2 SYGVKD. With 11 bases clipped from V and 7 bases from J, the junction kept 7 bases outside the gene matches.

The chain couples TRBV5-1 to TRBJ1-1; maybe TRBD1 (6 bases). This CDR3 is built from 14 residues. Trimming took 2 bases from V and 8 from J, leaving 16 bases between them. Germline CDR1 SGHRS, CDR2 YFSETQ. The CDR3 loop is CASSFSSEGGEAFF. For the CDR3, the DNA is TGCGCCAGCAGCTTCTCATCAGAGGGGGGGGAAGCTTTCTTT.

The CDR3 region has the DNA TGTGCCAGCAGCTTGTTGGGGACTACTAGCACAGATACGCAGTATTTT. It translates to CASSLLGTTSTDTQYF. The chain is built from TRBV5-6 and TRBJ2-3; TRBD2 agrees at 7 bases. The length of the CDR3 is 16 residues. Per the germline V gene, CDR1 is SGHDT and CDR2 is YYEEEE. The V gene end was trimmed by 1 base and the J gene end by 0 bases; junction bases not matched to a gene: 5.

The V gene is TRBV11-2, the J gene TRBJ2-2; the match to TRBD1 covers 10 bases. The length of the CDR3 is 15 residues. V gave up 5 bases and J gave up 5 bases; unmatched junction bases: 5. Germline values: CDR1 SGHAT, CDR2 FQNNGV. This chain's CDR3 is CASSATGQGTGELFF. CDR3 DNA: TGTGCCAGCAGCGCTACGGGACAGGGGACCGGGGAGCTGTTTTTT.

The gene calls are TRBV6-6 and TRBJ2-7, with 10 nucleotides matching TRBD1. The trim removed 2 bases at V and 5 bases at J, leaving 9 bases unmatched. The CDR3 is 16 residues long. Germline CDR1 is MNHNY and CDR2 is SVGAGI (reference sequence). CDR3 sequence reads: CASSYATGQGFHEQYF. The CDR3 bases are TGTGCCAGCAGTTACGCAACGGGACAGGGGTTCCACGAGCAGTACTTC.

V is TRBV6-1 and J is TRBJ1-4; 10 nucleotides match TRBD1. Germline V lookup: CDR1 MNHNS, CDR2 SASEGT. The V segment lost 4 bases and the J segment 7 bases; nucleotides outside the gene matches: 12. CDR3 length equals 17 residues. CDR3: CASSVNRIRDRGEKLFF. The DNA for the CDR3 is TGTGCCAGCAGTGTGAATAGGATAAGGGACAGGGGTGAAAAACTGTTTTTT.

V and J are TRBV28 and TRBJ2-3; D possibly corresponds to TRBD2 (5 bases). The CDR3 has 15 amino acids. Trimming removed 3 bases at V and 3 bases at J, with 13 bases between. Germline-derived CDR1 and CDR2 are MDHEN and SYDVKM. The DNA for the CDR3 is TGTGCCAGCAGTTTTCTAGGACTCCTGACAGATACGCAGTATTTT. It is translated as CASSFLGLLTDTQYF.

The chain has TRBV11-3 and TRBJ2-1, with a tentative D call TRBD1 (6 bases). Germline V gives CDR1 SGHNT, CDR2 YENEEA. The CDR3 consists of 15 residues. V lost 1 base to trimming and J lost 9 bases, with 16 bases between them. CDR3 loop: CASSLGTALGGEQFF. For the CDR3, the DNA is TGTGCCAGCAGCTTAGGGACAGCCCTCGGAGGTGAGCAGTTCTTC. The full variable domain, in which reference TRBV11-3 and TRBJ2-1 provide the parts outside the CDR3, is EAGVVQSPRYKIIEKKQPVAFWCNPISGHNTLYWYLQNLGQGPELLIRYENEEAVDDSQLPKDRFSAERLKGVDSTLKIQPAELGDSAVYLCASSLGTALGGEQFFGPGTRLTVL.

The chain carries TRBV19 and TRBJ1-1, with a possible D match to TRBD1 (6 bases). Germline loops: CDR1 LNHDA, CDR2 SQIVND (reference sequence). V was pared by 6 bases and J by 3 bases, with 20 bases between. The CDR3 contains 16 residues. CDR3 region: CASRLRGGRGDTEAFF. CDR3 nucleotide sequence: TGTGCCAGTAGACTGAGGGGGGGGCGCGGGGACACTGAAGCTTTCTTT.

The rearrangement uses TRBV7-9 and TRBJ2-3; D gene uncertain. Germline CDR1 SEHNR, CDR2 FQNEAQ (reference sequence). There are 16 residues in the CDR3. V shed 0 bases and J shed 0 bases, with 10 bases lying between them. This chain's CDR3 is CASSLAISSSTDTQYF. The DNA for the CDR3 is TGTGCCAGCAGCTTAGCCATTAGTTCTAGCACAGATACGCAGTATTTT.

The chain joins TRBV25-1 to TRBJ1-4; weak D call: TRBD1 (5 bases). The CDR3 is made up of 16 amino acids. The germline V gene encodes CDR1 MGHDK and CDR2 SYGVNS. Trimming pared 1 base from V and 6 bases from J, leaving 15 bases between. CDR3 region: CASSESRARGDEKLFF. In DNA form, the CDR3 reads TGTGCCAGCAGTGAATCCCGGGCTCGGGGGGATGAAAAACTGTTTTTT.

The chain carries TRBV6-6 and TRBJ1-1; 7 nucleotides line up with TRBD1. The CDR3 is made up of 14 amino acids. Trimming took 3 bases from V and 8 from J; bases not matched to a gene: 9. The V gene's germline CDR1 is MNHNY and CDR2 SVGAGI (reference sequence). CDR3 loop: CASSYLGTVTEAFF. CDR3 nucleotides: TGTGCCAGCAGTTATCTAGGGACAGTGACCGAAGCTTTCTTT.

The rearrangement uses TRBV28 and TRBJ1-1; 7 bases are a match to TRBD1. V lost 3 bases, J lost 0 bases, and 10 bases stayed unmatched. Germline V gene lookup returns CDR1 MDHEN and CDR2 SYDVKM. CDR3 length: 17 residues. In DNA, the CDR3 is TGTGCCAGCAGTTTCCACCCTCTACAGGGGTTGAACACTGAAGCTTTCTTT. Translated, it gives CASSFHPLQGLNTEAFF. Together with reference TRBV28 and TRBJ1-1, the CDR3 gives the full variable domain: DVKVTQSSRYLVKRTGEKVFLECVQDMDHENMFWYRQDPGLGLRLIYFSYDVKMKEKGDIPEGYSVSREKKERFSLILESASTNQTSMYLCASSFHPLQGLNTEAFFGQGTRLTVV.

The chain has TRBV28 and TRBJ2-2; 7 bases fit TRBD1. Germline V lookup: CDR1 MDHEN, CDR2 SYDVKM. After removal of 4 bases from V and 4 bases from J, the junction contained 3 bases not matched to a gene. CDR3 length equals 14 residues. CDR3: CASSSGQSTGELFF. CDR3 nucleotide sequence: TGTGCCAGCAGTTCGGGACAGAGCACCGGGGAGCTGTTTTTT.

This CDR3 reads CATATGEHTGELFF. For the CDR3, the DNA is TGTGCCACCGCTACGGGGGAGCACACCGGGGAGCTGTTTTTT. This chain connects TRBV6-4 to TRBJ2-2; tentative D call: TRBD2 (6 bases). The V and J ends lost 10 bases and 3 bases respectively, with 15 bases between them. Germline lookup yields CDR1 MRHNA and CDR2 SNTAGT. CDR3 length equals 14 residues.

The chain links TRBV9 to TRBJ2-3; a weak D match, TRBD1 (6 bases). CDR3 length: 15 residues. Trimming took 3 bases from V and 4 from J, leaving 15 bases between them. Germline V lookup: CDR1 SGDLS, CDR2 YYNGEE. As DNA, the CDR3 is TGTGCCAGCAGCGAGACAGGCCTAACCCCAGATACGCAGTATTTT. This translates into CASSETGLTPDTQYF.

This sequence joins TRBV9 and TRBJ1-2, with 11 bases identical to TRBD1. V trimming: 2 bases; J trimming: 6 bases; junction bases outside the gene matches: 9. The germline CDR1 and CDR2 sequences are SGDLS and YYNGEE. The length of the CDR3 is 16 residues. CDR3 protein: CASSVRPGGQGDGYTF. The CDR3, as DNA: TGTGCCAGCAGCGTCCGTCCCGGGGGACAGGGGGATGGCTACACCTTC.

This chain connects TRBV7-9 to TRBJ1-2; D remains ambiguous. Trimming took 0 bases from V and 0 from J, leaving 5 bases between them. CDR3 length: 14 amino acids. Per the germline V gene, CDR1 is SEHNR and CDR2 is FQNEAQ (reference sequence). Here the CDR3 DNA reads TGTGCCAGCAGCTTAGCGTCGTCTAACTATGGCTACACCTTC. It codes for CASSLASSNYGYTF.